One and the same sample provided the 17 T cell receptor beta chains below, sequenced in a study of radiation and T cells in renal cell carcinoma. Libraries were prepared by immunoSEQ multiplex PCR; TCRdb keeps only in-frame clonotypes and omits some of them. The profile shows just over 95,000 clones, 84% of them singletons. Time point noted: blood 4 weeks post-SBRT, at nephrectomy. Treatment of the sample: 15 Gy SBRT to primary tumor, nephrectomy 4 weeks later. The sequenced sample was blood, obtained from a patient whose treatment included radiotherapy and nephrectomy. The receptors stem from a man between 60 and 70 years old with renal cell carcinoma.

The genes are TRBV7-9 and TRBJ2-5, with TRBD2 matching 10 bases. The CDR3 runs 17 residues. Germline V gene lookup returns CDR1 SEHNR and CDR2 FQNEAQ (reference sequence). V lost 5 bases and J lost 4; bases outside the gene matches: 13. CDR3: CASSPGASGRAVETQYF. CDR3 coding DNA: TGTGCCAGCAGCCCAGGGGCCAGCGGGAGGGCCGTAGAGACCCAGTACTTC. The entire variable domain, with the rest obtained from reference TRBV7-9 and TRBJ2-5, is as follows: DTGVSQNPRHKITKRGQNVTFRCDPISEHNRLYWYRQTLGQGPEFLTYFQNEAQLEKSRLLSDRFSAERPKGSFSTLEIQRTEQGDSAMYLCASSPGASGRAVETQYFGPGTRLLVL.

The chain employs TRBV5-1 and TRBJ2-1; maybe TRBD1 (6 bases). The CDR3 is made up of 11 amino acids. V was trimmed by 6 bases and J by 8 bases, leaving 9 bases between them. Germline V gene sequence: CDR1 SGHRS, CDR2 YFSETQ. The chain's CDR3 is CASKGEYEQFF. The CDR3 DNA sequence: TGCGCCAGCAAGGGGGAGTATGAGCAGTTCTTC.

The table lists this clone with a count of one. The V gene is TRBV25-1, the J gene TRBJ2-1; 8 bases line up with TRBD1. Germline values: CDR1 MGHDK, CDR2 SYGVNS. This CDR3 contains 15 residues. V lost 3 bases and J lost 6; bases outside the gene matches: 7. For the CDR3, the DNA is TGTGCCAGCAGTGAGCGACAGGGGTCGGGCAATGAGCAGTTCTTC. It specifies CASSERQGSGNEQFF.

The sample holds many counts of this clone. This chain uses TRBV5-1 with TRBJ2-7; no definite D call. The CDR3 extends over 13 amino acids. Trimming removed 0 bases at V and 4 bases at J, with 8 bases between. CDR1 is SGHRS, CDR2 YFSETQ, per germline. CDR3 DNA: TGCGCCAGCAGCTTGGAACACCTATACGAGCAGTACTTC. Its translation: CASSLEHLYEQYF. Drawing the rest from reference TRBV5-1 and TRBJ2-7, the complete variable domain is KAGVTQTPRYLIKTRGQQVTLSCSPISGHRSVSWYQQTPGQGLQFLFEYFSETQRNKGNFPGRFSGRQFSNSRSEMNVSTLELGDSALYLCASSLEHLYEQYFGPGTRLTVT.

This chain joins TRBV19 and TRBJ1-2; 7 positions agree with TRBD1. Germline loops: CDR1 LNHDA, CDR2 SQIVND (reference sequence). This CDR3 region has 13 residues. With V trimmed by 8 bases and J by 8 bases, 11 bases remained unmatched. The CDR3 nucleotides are TGTGCCAGTTCTCCTGACAGGGAGGGAGGCTACACCTTC. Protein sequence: CASSPDREGGYTF. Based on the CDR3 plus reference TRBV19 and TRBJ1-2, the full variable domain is DGGITQSPKYLFRKEGQNVTLSCEQNLNHDAMYWYRQDPGQGLRLIYYSQIVNDFQKGDIAEGYSVSREKKESFPLTVTSAQKNPTAFYLCASSPDREGGYTFGSGTRLTVV.

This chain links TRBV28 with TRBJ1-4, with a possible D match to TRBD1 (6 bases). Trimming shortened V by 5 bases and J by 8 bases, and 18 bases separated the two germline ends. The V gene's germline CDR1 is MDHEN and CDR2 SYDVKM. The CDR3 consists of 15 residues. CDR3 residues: CASSPTGTLLEKLFF. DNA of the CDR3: TGTGCCAGCAGTCCCACAGGGACCTTGCTAGAAAAACTGTTTTTT. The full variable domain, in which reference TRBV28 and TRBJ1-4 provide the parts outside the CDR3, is DVKVTQSSRYLVKRTGEKVFLECVQDMDHENMFWYRQDPGLGLRLIYFSYDVKMKEKGDIPEGYSVSREKKERFSLILESASTNQTSMYLCASSPTGTLLEKLFFGSGTQLSVL.

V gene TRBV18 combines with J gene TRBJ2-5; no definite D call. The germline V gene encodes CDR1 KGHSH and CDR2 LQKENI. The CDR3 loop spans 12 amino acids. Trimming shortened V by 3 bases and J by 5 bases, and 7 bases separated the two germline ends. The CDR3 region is CASSPLQETQYF. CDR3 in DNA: TGTGCCAGCTCACCTTTGCAGGAGACCCAGTACTTC.

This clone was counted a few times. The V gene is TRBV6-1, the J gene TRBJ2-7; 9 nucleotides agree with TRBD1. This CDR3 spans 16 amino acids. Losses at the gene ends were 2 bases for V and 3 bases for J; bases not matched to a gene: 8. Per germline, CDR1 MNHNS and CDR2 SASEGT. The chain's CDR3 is CASSEFSRTGVYEQYF. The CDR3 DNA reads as TGTGCCAGCAGTGAATTTTCGAGGACAGGGGTCTACGAGCAGTACTTC.

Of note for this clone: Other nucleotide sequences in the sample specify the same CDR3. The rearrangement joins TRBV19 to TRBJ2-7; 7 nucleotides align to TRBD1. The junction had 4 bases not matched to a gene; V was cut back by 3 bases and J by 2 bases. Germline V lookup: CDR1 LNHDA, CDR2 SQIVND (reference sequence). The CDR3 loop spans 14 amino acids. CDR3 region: CASSIGQGAYEQYF. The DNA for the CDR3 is TGTGCCAGTAGTATTGGGCAGGGGGCCTACGAGCAGTACTTC. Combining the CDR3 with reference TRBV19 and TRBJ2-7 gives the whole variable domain DGGITQSPKYLFRKEGQNVTLSCEQNLNHDAMYWYRQDPGQGLRLIYYSQIVNDFQKGDIAEGYSVSREKKESFPLTVTSAQKNPTAFYLCASSIGQGAYEQYFGPGTRLTVT.

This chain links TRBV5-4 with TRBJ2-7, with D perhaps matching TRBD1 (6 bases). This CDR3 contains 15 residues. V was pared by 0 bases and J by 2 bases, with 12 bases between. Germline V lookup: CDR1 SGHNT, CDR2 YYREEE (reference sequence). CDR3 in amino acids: CASSLEGHPTYEQYF. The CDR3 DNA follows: TGTGCCAGCAGCTTGGAGGGACATCCTACCTACGAGCAGTACTTC.

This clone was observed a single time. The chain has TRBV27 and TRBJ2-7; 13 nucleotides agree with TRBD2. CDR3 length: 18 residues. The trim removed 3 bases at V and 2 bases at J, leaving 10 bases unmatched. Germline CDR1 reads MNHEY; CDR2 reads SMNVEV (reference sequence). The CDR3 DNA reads TGTGCCAGCAGTTTTTCAGGACTAGCGGGAGAATTACCCTACGAGCAGTACTTC. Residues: CASSFSGLAGELPYEQYF.

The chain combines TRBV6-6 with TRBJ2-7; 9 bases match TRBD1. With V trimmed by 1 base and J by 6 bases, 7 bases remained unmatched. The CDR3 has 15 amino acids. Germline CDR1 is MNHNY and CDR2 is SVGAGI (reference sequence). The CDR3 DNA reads TGTGCCAGCAGTTACTTGCCGGGACAGGGAGGCGAGCAGTACTTC. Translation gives CASSYLPGQGGEQYF.

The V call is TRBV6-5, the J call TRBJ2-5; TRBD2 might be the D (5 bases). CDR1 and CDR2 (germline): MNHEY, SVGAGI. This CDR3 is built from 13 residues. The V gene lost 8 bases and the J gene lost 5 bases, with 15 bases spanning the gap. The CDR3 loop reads CASAYRGLETQYF. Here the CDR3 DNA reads TGTGCCAGCGCCTACAGAGGGCTGGAGACCCAGTACTTC.

The CDR3 nucleotides read TGTGCCAGCAGCTTAGCAAGCCTCACCGGGGCGCGTTTCAACGAGCAGTACTTC. Its protein product is CASSLASLTGARFNEQYF. The chain recombines TRBV11-1 with TRBJ2-7; D could derive from TRBD1 or TRBD2 (5 bases each). This CDR3 spans 18 amino acids. Germline CDR1 SGHAT, CDR2 FQDESV (reference sequence). The germline V and J ends were trimmed by 0 bases and 5 bases, with 23 bases remaining between them.

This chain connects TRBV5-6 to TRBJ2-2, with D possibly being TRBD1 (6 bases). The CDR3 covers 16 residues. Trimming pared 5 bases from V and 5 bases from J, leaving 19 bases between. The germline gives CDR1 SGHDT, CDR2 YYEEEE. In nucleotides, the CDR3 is TGTGCCAGCAGGCGTACACAGGGATCGGTAACCGGGGAGCTGTTTTTT. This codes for CASRRTQGSVTGELFF.

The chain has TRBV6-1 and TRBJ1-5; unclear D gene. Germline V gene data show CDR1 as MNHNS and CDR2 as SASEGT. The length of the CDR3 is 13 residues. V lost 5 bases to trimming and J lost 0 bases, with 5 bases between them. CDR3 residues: CASSTYSNQPQHF. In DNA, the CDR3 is TGTGCCAGCAGTACTTATAGCAATCAGCCCCAGCATTTT.

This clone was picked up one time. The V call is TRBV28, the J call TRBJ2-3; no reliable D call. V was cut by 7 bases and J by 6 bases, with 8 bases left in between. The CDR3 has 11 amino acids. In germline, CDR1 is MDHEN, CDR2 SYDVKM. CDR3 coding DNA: TGTGCCAGCAAGCTTCGGGATACGCAGTATTTT. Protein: CASKLRDTQYF.